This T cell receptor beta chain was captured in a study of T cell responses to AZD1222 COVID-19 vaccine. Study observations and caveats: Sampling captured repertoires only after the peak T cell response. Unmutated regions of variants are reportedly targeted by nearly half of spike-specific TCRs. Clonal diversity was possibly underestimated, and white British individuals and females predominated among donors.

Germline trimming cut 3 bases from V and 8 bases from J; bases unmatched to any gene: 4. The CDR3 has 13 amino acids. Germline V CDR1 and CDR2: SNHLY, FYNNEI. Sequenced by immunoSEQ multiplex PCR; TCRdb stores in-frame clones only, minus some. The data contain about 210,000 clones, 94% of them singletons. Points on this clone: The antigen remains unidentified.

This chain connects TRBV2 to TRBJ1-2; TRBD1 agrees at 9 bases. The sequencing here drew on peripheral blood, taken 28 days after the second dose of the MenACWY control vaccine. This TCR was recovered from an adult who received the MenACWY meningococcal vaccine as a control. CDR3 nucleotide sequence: TGTGCCAGCAGTGATCCGGGACAGGGAGGCTACACCTTC. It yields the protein CASSDPGQGGYTF.